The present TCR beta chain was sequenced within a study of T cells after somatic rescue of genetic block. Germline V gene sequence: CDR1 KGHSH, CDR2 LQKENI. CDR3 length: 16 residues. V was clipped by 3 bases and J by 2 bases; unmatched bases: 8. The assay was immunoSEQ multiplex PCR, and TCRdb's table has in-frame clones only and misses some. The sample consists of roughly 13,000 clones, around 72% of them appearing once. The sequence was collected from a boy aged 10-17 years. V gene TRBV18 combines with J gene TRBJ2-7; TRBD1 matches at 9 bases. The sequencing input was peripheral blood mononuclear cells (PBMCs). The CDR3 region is CASSPSGTGSAYEQYF. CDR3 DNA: TGTGCCAGCTCACCCTCCGGGACAGGGTCTGCCTACGAGCAGTACTTC.